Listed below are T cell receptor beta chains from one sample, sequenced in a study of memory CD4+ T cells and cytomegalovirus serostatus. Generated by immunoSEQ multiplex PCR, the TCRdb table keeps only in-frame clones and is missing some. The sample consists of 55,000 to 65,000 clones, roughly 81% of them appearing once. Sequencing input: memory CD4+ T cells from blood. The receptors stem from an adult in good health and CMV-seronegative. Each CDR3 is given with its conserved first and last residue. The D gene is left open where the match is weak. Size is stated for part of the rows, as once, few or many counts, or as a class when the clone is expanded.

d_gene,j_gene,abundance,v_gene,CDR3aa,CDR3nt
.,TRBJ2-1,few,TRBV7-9,CASSLRRGPYNEQFF,TGTGCCAGCAGCTTAAGACGCGGACCCTACAATGAGCAGTTCTTC
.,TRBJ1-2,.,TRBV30,CAWSVQLGSYTF,TGTGCCTGGAGTGTACAGCTGGGCAGCTACACCTTC
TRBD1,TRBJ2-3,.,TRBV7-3,CASSLNRGGIDTQYF,TGTGCCAGCAGCCTAAACAGGGGTGGGATAGATACGCAGTATTTT
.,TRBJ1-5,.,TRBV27,CASSSRSAPGVSNQPQHF,TGTGCCAGCAGTTCCCGTTCGGCGCCAGGGGTTAGCAATCAGCCCCAGCATTTT
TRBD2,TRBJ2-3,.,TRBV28,CASLVGLSGTSGRGKQYF,TGTGCCAGCCTCGTGGGGCTGTCAGGGACTAGCGGGAGGGGGAAGCAGTATTTT
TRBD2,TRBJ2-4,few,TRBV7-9,CASSRGGTSGTIAKNIQYF,TGTGCCAGCAGCCGGGGCGGGACTAGCGGGACCATAGCCAAAAACATTCAGTACTTC
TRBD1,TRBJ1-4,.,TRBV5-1,CASSLGTGGVELVGEKLFF,TGCGCCAGCAGCTTGGGGACAGGGGGCGTGGAGCTCGTGGGTGAAAAACTGTTTTTT
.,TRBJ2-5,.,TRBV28,CASSLRADSQETQYF,TGTGCCAGCAGTCTACGGGCGGACAGCCAAGAGACCCAGTACTTC
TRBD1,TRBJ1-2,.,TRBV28,CASSLVQGTWGYTF,TGTGCCAGCAGTTTGGTACAGGGGACTTGGGGCTACACCTTC
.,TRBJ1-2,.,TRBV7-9,CASSSGPGFEGYTF,TGTGCCAGCAGCTCCGGACCAGGGTTTGAGGGCTACACCTTC
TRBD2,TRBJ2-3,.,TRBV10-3,CAIKGTSGRAADTQYF,TGTGCCATCAAGGGGACTAGCGGGAGGGCGGCAGATACGCAGTATTTT
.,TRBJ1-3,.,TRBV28,CASSRSVSSGNTIYF,TGTGCCAGCAGCCGTTCCGTCAGCTCTGGAAACACCATATATTTT
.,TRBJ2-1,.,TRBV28,CASGQVAINNEQFF,TGTGCCAGCGGGCAGGTGGCCATCAACAATGAGCAGTTCTTC
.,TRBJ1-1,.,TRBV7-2,CASGLGGTMNTEAFF,TGTGCCAGCGGACTAGGGGGGACCATGAACACTGAAGCTTTCTTT
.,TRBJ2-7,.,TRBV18,CASSPTAKGGEQYF,TGTGCCAGCTCACCCACGGCTAAGGGGGGCGAGCAGTACTTC
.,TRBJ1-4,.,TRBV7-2,CASSRQGMGNEKLFF,TGTGCCAGCAGTCGCCAAGGGATGGGTAATGAAAAACTGTTTTTT
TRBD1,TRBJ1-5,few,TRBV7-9,CASSLGSGTGLVRSQPQHF,TGTGCCAGCAGCTTAGGCTCCGGGACAGGGCTTGTTAGGAGTCAGCCCCAGCATTTT
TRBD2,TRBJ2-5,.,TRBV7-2,CASSSGGLALQETQYF,TGTGCCAGCAGCTCCGGGGGACTAGCGCTTCAAGAGACCCAGTACTTC
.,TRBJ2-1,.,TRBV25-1,CASSEIGQTYNEQFF,TGTGCCAGCAGTGAAATTGGACAGACGTACAATGAGCAGTTCTTC
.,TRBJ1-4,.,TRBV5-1,CASALMPGSNEKLFF,TGCGCCAGCGCCCTCATGCCAGGGTCTAATGAAAAACTGTTTTTT
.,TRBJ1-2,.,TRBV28,CASKTTGNYGYTF,TGTGCCAGCAAAACAACAGGGAACTATGGCTACACCTTC
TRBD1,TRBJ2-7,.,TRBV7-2,CASNADRGQREQYF,TGTGCCAGCAATGCGGACAGGGGGCAACGCGAGCAGTACTTC
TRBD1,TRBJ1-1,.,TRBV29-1,CSASTGMGTEAFF,TGCAGCGCCTCGACAGGGATGGGCACTGAAGCTTTCTTT
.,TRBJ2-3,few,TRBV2,CAGTRDGDTQYF,TGTGCCGGCACCAGGGATGGAGATACGCAGTATTTT
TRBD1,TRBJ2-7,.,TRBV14,CASSRDRAYEQYF,TGTGCCAGCAGCCGGGACAGGGCATACGAGCAGTACTTC
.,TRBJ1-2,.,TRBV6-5,CASSYGRAYGYTF,TGTGCCAGCAGTTACGGCAGGGCCTATGGCTACACCTTC
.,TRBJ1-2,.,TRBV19,CASSIQGDYGYTF,TGTGCCAGTAGTATACAGGGAGACTATGGCTACACCTTC
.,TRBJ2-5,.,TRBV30,CAWSGTAREETQYF,TGTGCCTGGAGCGGCACGGCTCGGGAAGAGACCCAGTACTTC
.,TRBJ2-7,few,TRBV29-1,CSALVGTNYEQYF,TGCAGCGCTTTGGTTGGGACAAACTACGAGCAGTACTTC
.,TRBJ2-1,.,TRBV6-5,CASSSQRKFYNEQFF,TGTGCCAGCAGTTCTCAGCGGAAATTCTACAATGAGCAGTTCTTC
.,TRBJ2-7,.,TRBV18,CASSQGALGAGYEQYF,TGTGCCAGCTCACAGGGAGCCCTTGGAGCGGGCTACGAGCAGTACTTC
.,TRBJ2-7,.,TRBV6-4,CATPVADEQYF,TGTGCCACCCCAGTCGCGGACGAGCAGTACTTC
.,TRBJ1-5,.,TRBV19,CASSITGARGNQPQHF,TGTGCCAGTAGTATAACCGGGGCCCGGGGCAATCAGCCCCAGCATTTT
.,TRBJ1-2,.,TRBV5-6,CASSFSFRTEEGYTF,TGTGCCAGCAGCTTCAGTTTCAGGACGGAAGAGGGCTACACCTTC
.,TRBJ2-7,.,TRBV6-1,CASSAYYEQYF,TGTGCCAGCAGTGCCTACTACGAGCAGTACTTC
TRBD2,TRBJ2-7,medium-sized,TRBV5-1,CASSPGTIPSYEQYF,TGCGCCAGCAGCCCCGGGACTATTCCCTCCTACGAGCAGTACTTC
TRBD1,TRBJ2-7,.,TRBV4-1,CASSPGTGRSYEQYF,TGCGCCAGCAGCCCCGGGACAGGGCGTTCCTACGAGCAGTACTTC